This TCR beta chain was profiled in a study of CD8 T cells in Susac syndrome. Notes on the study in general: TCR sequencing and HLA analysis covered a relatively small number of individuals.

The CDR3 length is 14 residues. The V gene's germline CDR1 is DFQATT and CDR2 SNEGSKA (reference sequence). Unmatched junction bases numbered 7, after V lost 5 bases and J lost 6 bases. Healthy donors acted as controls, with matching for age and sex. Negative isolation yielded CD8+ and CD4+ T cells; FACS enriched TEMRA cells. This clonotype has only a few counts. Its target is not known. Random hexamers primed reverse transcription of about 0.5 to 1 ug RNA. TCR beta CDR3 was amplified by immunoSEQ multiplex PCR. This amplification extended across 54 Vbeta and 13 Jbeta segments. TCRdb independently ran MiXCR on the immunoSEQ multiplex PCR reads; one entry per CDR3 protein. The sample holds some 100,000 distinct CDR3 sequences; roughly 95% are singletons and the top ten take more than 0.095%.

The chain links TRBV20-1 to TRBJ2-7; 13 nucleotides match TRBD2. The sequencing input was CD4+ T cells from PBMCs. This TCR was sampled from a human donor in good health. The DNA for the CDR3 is TGCAGTGCTCCAACTAGCGGGAGGGATACCGAGCAGTACTTC. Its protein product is CSAPTSGRDTEQYF.